This T cell receptor (beta chain) was found in a study of CD8 T cells in Susac syndrome. This CDR3 region has 16 residues. Germline values: CDR1 GTSNPN, CDR2 SVGIG (reference sequence). V was cut by 4 bases and J by 6 bases, with 25 bases left in between. After extraction with the RNeasy kit, 0.5 to 1 ug of the RNA was reverse transcribed using random hexamers. An immunoSEQ multiplex PCR generated amplified TCR beta CDR3 products spanning 54 Vbeta and 13 Jbeta. TCRdb reprocessed the immunoSEQ multiplex PCR reads via MiXCR and lists one record per CDR3 protein. This table holds about 120,000 distinct CDR3 sequences, around 90% found once.

The chain carries TRBV30 and TRBJ2-7; possible D gene TRBD2, 5 bases. Sequencing was performed on CD4+ T cells from PBMCs. The source of this sequence is a human donor in good health. The CDR3 sequence is CAWTPTGMVYSFEQYF. The CDR3, as DNA: TGTGCCTGGACTCCGACCGGGATGGTGTACAGCTTCGAGCAGTACTTC.